This T cell receptor beta chain came from a study of T cell responses to AZD1222 COVID-19 vaccine. Findings of the study overall: Mapped onto spike, vaccine-associated CD4 TCRs spanned it and were dominant at 160-218 and 743-854. Baseline testing showed seropositivity in only six AZD1222 recipients. There were mostly white British donors and more females than males, and clonal diversity was possibly underestimated. Elevations in Spike-specific TCR breadth and depth followed administration of two AZD1222 doses.

Profiling relied on immunoSEQ multiplex PCR, and the TCRdb table lists in-frame clones only, not all of them. The repertoire consists of approximately 150,000 clones, with around 90% occurring once and the leading ten covering under 2%. A note on this clone: Its antigen is unidentified.

Germline lookup yields CDR1 SGHNT and CDR2 YYREEE (reference sequence). With 7 bases removed from V and 6 bases from J, the gap between germline ends came to 4 bases. The length of the CDR3 is 9 residues. Material: peripheral blood, obtained 28 days after the second AZD1222 dose. This chain joins TRBV5-4 and TRBJ1-1; D not certain. This clonotype was obtained from an adult who received the AZD1222 COVID-19 vaccine. CDR3 sequence: CASGAEAFF. As DNA, the CDR3 is TGTGCCAGCGGAGCTGAAGCTTTCTTT.